In this sample, the clone carrying this T cell receptor beta chain turned up a few times. The antigen remains unidentified. This specimen comes from a study of blood T cells in healthy people across ages. Overall study results and limits: Older age coincided with a roughly linear decline in TCR beta diversity per million T cells. Comparison with aged donors showed that long-lived donors had more naive CD4+ cells and higher diversity. Unsorted PBMCs prevented conclusive naive versus antigen-experienced comparison. Estimates based on one million T cells were treated as lower bounds.

CDR3 length: 17 amino acids. With a J-beta primer mix and a sample-barcoded 5' primer, a second PCR ran roughly 7 to 11 cycles. TCRdb ran MiXCR on the 5' RACE reads and lists one entry per CDR3 protein. This sample has some 1.5 million distinct CDR3 sequences, with roughly 27% found just once. The sequenced sample consisted of blood. The chain recombines TRBV21-1 with TRBJ2-3; the table's D call of TRBD1 was not tested on the DNA. TRBV21-1 is a pseudogene segment. The clonotype comes from a woman in her twenties or thirties in good health. In DNA form, the CDR3 reads TGTGCCAGCAGCAAAGCGCCCCAGGGGAATCGCCCAGATACGCAGTATTTT. Protein product: CASSKAPQGNRPDTQYF.